Following are 17 T cell receptor beta chains from one sample sequenced in a study of blood T cell repertoires in COVID-19. The table came from immunoSEQ multiplex PCR; TCRdb's copy has only in-frame clones and leaves some out. The sample yields roughly 250,000 clones, approximately 85% seen once. Source material: PBMCs or T cells enriched from blood (not recorded which). These receptors all come from a woman in her twenties or thirties who had recovered from COVID-19.

The chain uses TRBV7-9 and TRBJ2-5, with unresolved D. V was clipped by 5 bases and J by 2 bases, with 18 bases between them. From germline, CDR1 is SEHNR and CDR2 FQNEAQ (reference sequence). The CDR3 contains 16 residues. The chain's CDR3 is CASSPRFRVAQETQYF. In nucleotides, the CDR3 is TGTGCCAGCAGCCCTCGCTTTCGAGTAGCACAAGAGACCCAGTACTTC.

The genes are TRBV19 and TRBJ1-5; 11 nucleotides agree with TRBD1. V shed 5 bases and J 5 bases; nucleotides not matched to a gene: 8. Germline V gene sequence: CDR1 LNHDA, CDR2 SQIVND (reference sequence). This CDR3 spans 16 amino acids. The chain's CDR3 is CASSPGTGGFDQPQHF. Written as DNA, the CDR3 is TGTGCCAGTAGTCCCGGGACAGGGGGTTTCGATCAGCCCCAGCATTTT.

The rearrangement uses TRBV27 and TRBJ1-6, with a possible D match to TRBD1 (5 bases). Trimming took 6 bases from V and 13 from J, leaving 16 bases between them. Germline CDR1 and CDR2: MNHEY and SMNVEV (reference sequence). The CDR3 runs to 13 residues. The CDR3 region has the DNA TGTGCCAGCAGACCAGACAGATCTTTTCCCCTCCACTTT. It translates to CASRPDRSFPLHF.

V is TRBV28 and J is TRBJ2-5, with 12 bases that match TRBD2. Germline V gene lookup returns CDR1 MDHEN and CDR2 SYDVKM. Germline trimming cut 8 bases from V and 0 bases from J; bases unmatched to any gene: 10. This CDR3 comprises 17 residues. CDR3 in amino acids: CASGASGGVRYQETQYF. DNA of the CDR3: TGTGCCAGCGGGGCTAGCGGGGGGGTGCGGTACCAAGAGACCCAGTACTTC.

This chain connects TRBV29-1 to TRBJ1-1, with D possibly TRBD1 on 6 matching bases. Per germline, CDR1 SQVTM and CDR2 ANQGSEA. Trimming took off 6 bases at V and 1 base at J, with 15 bases between the two ends. The CDR3 spans 14 residues. The CDR3 protein is CSVEPTGRNTEAFF. CDR3 in DNA: TGCAGCGTCGAGCCGACAGGTCGGAACACTGAAGCTTTCTTT.

Only a few counts were recorded for this clone. The chain has TRBV6-5 and TRBJ1-4; 9 nucleotides align to TRBD1. CDR3 length: 14 amino acids. Germline trimming cut 6 bases from V and 5 bases from J; bases unmatched to any gene: 4. The germline gives CDR1 MNHEY, CDR2 SVGAGI. The CDR3 DNA follows: TGTGCCAGCAGGGACGGGACAGGGAATGAAAAACTGTTTTTT. It codes for CASRDGTGNEKLFF.

This chain links TRBV15 with TRBJ1-4, with 7 bases identical to TRBD1. CDR1 and CDR2 from the germline V gene are LNHNV and YYDKDF (reference sequence). The CDR3 has 17 residues. V was pared by 1 base and J by 1 base, with 6 bases of the junction left unmatched. In nucleotides, the CDR3 is TGTGCCACCAGCAGAGTTGGGGACAGAAGAACTAATGAAAAACTGTTTTTT. Protein: CATSRVGDRRTNEKLFF.

This rearrangement joins TRBV11-2 to TRBJ2-2; 12 bases are a match to TRBD2. Trimming took 7 bases from V and 7 from J; bases not matched to a gene: 7. Per the germline V gene, CDR1 is SGHAT and CDR2 is FQNNGV. The CDR3 totals 15 residues. The CDR3 here is CASNLAGGPVGELFF. The CDR3 DNA reads as TGTGCCAGCAACCTAGCGGGGGGGCCGGTCGGGGAGCTGTTTTTT.

The chain couples TRBV27 to TRBJ1-2; no definite D call. There are 13 residues in the CDR3. CDR1 MNHEY and CDR2 SMNVEV come from the germline V gene (reference sequence). Trimming cost V 2 bases and J 8 bases, with 12 bases left between them. CDR3 sequence reads: CASSLEPGRGYTF. CDR3 coding DNA: TGTGCCAGCAGTTTAGAGCCAGGCCGAGGCTACACCTTC.

The V call is TRBV4-1, the J call TRBJ1-2; 7 bases are shared with TRBD1. Germline CDR1 reads MGHRA; CDR2 reads YSYEKL. Unmatched junction bases numbered 16, after V lost 4 bases and J lost 11 bases. This CDR3 comprises 15 residues. The CDR3, as DNA: TGCGCCAGCAGCCTCACCCAGCGGACAGGTCGGGGGTACACCTTC. This gives the protein CASSLTQRTGRGYTF.

The rearrangement joins TRBV21-1 to TRBJ2-7; the table's D gene call, TRBD2, was not cross checked with the DNA. TRBV21-1 is recorded as a pseudogene. The CDR3 contains 16 residues. As DNA, the CDR3 is TGTGCCAGCAGCTCCTCAGCCGGGACTAGTCTGGGAGAGCAGTACTTC. It translates to CASSSSAGTSLGEQYF.

Only a few counts were recorded for this clone. The rearrangement uses TRBV25-1 and TRBJ2-5, with a tentative D call TRBD1 (5 bases). Germline-derived CDR1 and CDR2 are MGHDK and SYGVNS. The CDR3 is 12 residues long. V was shortened by 5 bases and J by 5 bases, with 9 bases between the two germline ends. CDR3 sequence reads: CASSRTTETQYF. Here the CDR3 DNA reads TGTGCCAGCAGTCGGACAACGGAGACCCAGTACTTC.

The DNA for the CDR3 is TGTGCCAGCAGCGTAGGCATAGGGGTGAGAGACAATGAGCAGTTCTTC. Amino acid sequence: CASSVGIGVRDNEQFF. The chain employs TRBV9 and TRBJ2-1, with a tentative D call TRBD1 (5 bases). V was clipped by 0 bases and J by 5 bases, with 15 bases between them. The CDR3 covers 16 residues. Germline V gene lookup returns CDR1 SGDLS and CDR2 YYNGEE.

The chain has TRBV7-9 and TRBJ1-4; 8 positions agree with TRBD1. CDR1 is SEHNR, CDR2 FQNEAQ, per germline (reference sequence). The CDR3 has 19 amino acids. Trimming removed 3 bases from V and 3 bases from J; junction bases left unmatched: 15. As DNA, the CDR3 is TGTGCCAGCAGCTTGTGGAACCCCAGGGGGCCGGGGGCTAATGAAAAACTGTTTTTT. Its translation is CASSLWNPRGPGANEKLFF.

The chain links TRBV3-1 (or the pseudogene TRBV3-2) to TRBJ2-7, with D possibly being TRBD2 (5 bases). The CDR3 loop spans 14 amino acids. Trimming stripped 1 base from V and 2 bases from J, with 9 bases between. Germline V gene data show CDR1 as LGHDT and CDR2 as YNNKEL (reference sequence). CDR3 sequence reads: CASSQGLAPYEQYF. DNA for the CDR3: TGTGCCAGCAGCCAAGGCCTAGCTCCCTACGAGCAGTACTTC.

The chain couples TRBV5-6 to TRBJ2-6; D unclear. The CDR3 is 18 residues long. Trimming stripped 0 bases from V and 0 bases from J, with 13 bases between. The germline V gene encodes CDR1 SGHDT and CDR2 YYEEEE. The CDR3 sequence: CASSLVRSLTSGANVLTF. The CDR3 DNA is TGTGCCAGCAGCTTGGTACGGTCCCTCACCTCTGGGGCCAACGTCCTGACTTTC. The whole variable domain, filled in from reference TRBV5-6 and TRBJ2-6, reads DAGVTQSPTHLIKTRGQQVTLRCSPKSGHDTVSWYQQALGQGPQFIFQYYEEEERQRGNFPDRFSGHQFPNYSSELNVNALLLGDSALYLCASSLVRSLTSGANVLTFGAGSRLTVL.

This chain uses TRBV3-1 (or the pseudogene TRBV3-2) with TRBJ1-1, with TRBD1 matching 7 bases. J was trimmed by 5 bases and V by 1 base; bases with no gene match: 7. CDR1 and CDR2 (germline): LGHDT, YNNKEL (reference sequence). The CDR3 contains 15 residues. DNA for the CDR3: TGTGCCAGCAGCCAAGGTTTGACAGGGACGACTGAAGCTTTCTTT. Amino acid sequence: CASSQGLTGTTEAFF.